The 19 T cell receptor beta chains listed next were all sequenced from one sample in a study of molecular identifiers for immune sequencing clone quantification. TCRdb called the PCR reads again in MiXCR, with one record for every CDR3 protein. This sample yields under 800,000 distinct CDR3 sequences, of which roughly 23% are seen a single time; 0.75% to 0.8% belongs to the top ten. Specimen: naive CD8+ T cells from blood, with Jurkat cell RNA spiked in. The subset was: FACS-sorted CD8+CD4-CCR7+CD45RA+ naive T cells. All receptors come from a human donor in good health. Some libraries in this study had Jurkat cell RNA spiked in.

CDR3 coding DNA: TGTGCCAGCAGACTAGCGAGAGACTACGAGCAGTACTTC. This encodes CASRLARDYEQYF. The chain employs TRBV19 and TRBJ2-7, with TRBD2 identical over 8 bases. Looked up from germline, CDR1 is LNHDA and CDR2 is SQIVND (reference sequence). This CDR3 spans 13 amino acids. J was trimmed by 3 bases and V by 9 bases; bases with no gene match: 7. Combining the CDR3 with reference TRBV19 and TRBJ2-7 gives the whole variable domain DGGITQSPKYLFRKEGQNVTLSCEQNLNHDAMYWYRQDPGQGLRLIYYSQIVNDFQKGDIAEGYSVSREKKESFPLTVTSAQKNPTAFYLCASRLARDYEQYFGPGTRLTVT.

This clonotype was seen a few times. The J gene is TRBJ2-7, the V gene TRBV5-1; D is possibly TRBD1 or TRBD2 (7 bases each). The CDR3 extends over 14 amino acids. Trimming left V 0 bases short and J 6 bases short, with 13 bases between. The germline CDR1 and CDR2 sequences are SGHRS and YFSETQ. The CDR3, as DNA: TGCGCCAGCAGCTTGGAAGGGAGGGGGCTCGAGCAGTACTTC. This codes for CASSLEGRGLEQYF.

This clonotype was observed many times. This chain links TRBV6-6 with TRBJ1-2; TRBD1 might be the D (5 bases). Germline CDR1 is MNHNY and CDR2 is SVGAGI (reference sequence). V dropped 2 bases and J dropped 0 bases, with 7 bases sitting between them. CDR3 length: 14 residues. CDR3 DNA: TGTGCCAGCAGTTACAGGACAACTAACTATGGCTACACCTTC. Its protein is CASSYRTTNYGYTF.

This clonotype was counted once. The chain is built from TRBV7-2 and TRBJ2-5; 8 bases fit TRBD1. Germline CDR1 is SGHTA and CDR2 is FQGNSA. V lost 4 bases, J lost 9 bases, and 13 bases stayed unmatched. This CDR3 spans 15 amino acids. CDR3 amino acids: CASSSDRVGTEPQYF. DNA for the CDR3: TGTGCCAGCAGCTCGGACAGGGTTGGAACGGAGCCCCAGTACTTC.

The CDR3 DNA reads TGTGCTAGTGGTTTCGCAGGCCTTGTAAATGAGCAGTTCTTC. As protein: CASGFAGLVNEQFF. The genes are TRBV12-5 and TRBJ2-1, with D uncertain. This CDR3 comprises 14 residues. V lost 3 bases, J lost 7 bases, and 13 bases lay in between. Germline CDR1 is LGHNT and CDR2 is FRNRAP.

This clonotype came up many times. The rearrangement uses TRBV11-1 and TRBJ2-3; the D gene is possibly TRBD1 (6 bases). This CDR3 is built from 14 residues. In germline, CDR1 is SGHAT, CDR2 FQDESV (reference sequence). V lost 6 bases, J lost 0 bases, and 10 bases lay in between. In nucleotides, the CDR3 is TGTGCCAGCAGGGACAGCACTAGCACAGATACGCAGTATTTT. Translated: CASRDSTSTDTQYF.

A word on this clonotype: This clone may be a read error of a much larger clone one base away. The CDR3 loop is CASSQAGIGAHVLTF. The CDR3 region has the DNA TGTGCCAGCAGCCAAGCCGGTATTGGGGCCCACGTCCTGACTTTC. V gene TRBV3-1 combines with J gene TRBJ2-6; D perhaps matches TRBD1 (5 bases). The germline CDR1 and CDR2 sequences are LGHDT and YNNKEL (reference sequence). The CDR3 is made up of 15 amino acids.

This clonotype was counted many times. CDR3 sequence (DNA): TGTGCCAGCAGCTGGGACTTGGGGGCCAACGTCCTGACTTTC. Translation: CASSWDLGANVLTF. The rearrangement joins TRBV5-6 to TRBJ2-6, with a weak D call TRBD2 (6 bases). The ends were cut back, 3 bases at V and 4 bases at J, with 8 bases in the middle. The length of the CDR3 is 14 residues. Per the germline V gene, CDR1 is SGHDT and CDR2 is YYEEEE.

Only a few counts were recorded for this clonotype. V usage is TRBV7-9 and J usage is TRBJ1-1, with D uncertain. The CDR3 covers 16 residues. Trimming pared 1 base from V and 0 bases from J, leaving 12 bases between. CDR1 is SEHNR, CDR2 FQNEAQ, per germline (reference sequence). CDR3 protein: CASSLGSQIMNTEAFF. The DNA of the CDR3 is TGTGCCAGCAGCTTAGGCAGCCAAATAATGAACACTGAAGCTTTCTTT. The full variable domain, in which reference TRBV7-9 and TRBJ1-1 provide the parts outside the CDR3, is DTGVSQNPRHKITKRGQNVTFRCDPISEHNRLYWYRQTLGQGPEFLTYFQNEAQLEKSRLLSDRFSAERPKGSFSTLEIQRTEQGDSAMYLCASSLGSQIMNTEAFFGQGTRLTVV.

This clonotype came up a few times. DNA of the CDR3: TGCGCCAGCAGTGAGTCGGGACAGTTTAGCACAGATACGCAGTATTTT. Protein product: CASSESGQFSTDTQYF. The V and J genes are TRBV10-2 and TRBJ2-3; 7 bases are shared with TRBD1. Looked up from germline, CDR1 is WSHSY and CDR2 is SAAADI. The CDR3 loop spans 16 amino acids. V shed 0 bases, J shed 0 bases, and the junction held 3 bases outside the gene matches.

This rearrangement joins TRBV30 to TRBJ1-1; D not certain. Germline-derived CDR1 and CDR2 are GTSNPN and SVGIG (reference sequence). With 4 bases removed from V and 0 bases from J, the gap between germline ends came to 12 bases. The length of the CDR3 is 14 residues. CDR3 DNA: TGTGCCTGGAATTTGGGAGACATGAACACTGAAGCTTTCTTT. As protein: CAWNLGDMNTEAFF.

This clonotype was seen a few times. The chain combines TRBV27 with TRBJ2-7, with 8 positions matching TRBD1. CDR1 and CDR2 (germline): MNHEY, SMNVEV (reference sequence). CDR3 length: 16 amino acids. V trimming: 6 bases; J trimming: 1 base; junction bases outside the gene matches: 11. The CDR3 nucleotides read TGTGCCAGCAGCTCCATCACAGGGGGTCATTCCTACGAGCAGTACTTC. It specifies CASSSITGGHSYEQYF.

This clonotype was counted many times. This chain uses TRBV29-1 with TRBJ2-2; no firm D call. Trimming shortened V by 5 bases and J by 6 bases, and 7 bases separated the two germline ends. The length of the CDR3 is 11 residues. Germline V gives CDR1 SQVTM, CDR2 ANQGSEA. The CDR3 region has the DNA TGCAGCGTTTCTGAGGCCGGGGAGCTGTTTTTT. This encodes CSVSEAGELFF.

Comments on this clonotype: A much larger clone differs from this one at a single base, so this may be a read error. The chain couples TRBV14 to TRBJ1-1, with D perhaps TRBD1 (6 bases). Germline V lookup: CDR1 SGHDN, CDR2 FVKESK. This CDR3 is 15 amino acids long. Trimming removed 7 bases at V and 1 base at J, with 16 bases between. The CDR3 DNA reads TGTGCCAGCAACCCTCCTCAGGACAGGAACACTGAAGCTTTCTTT. Its translation: CASNPPQDRNTEAFF.

CDR3 amino acids: CASSGTSIRSYEQYF. The CDR3 DNA is TGTGCCAGCAGCGGGACTAGCATTCGCTCCTACGAGCAGTACTTC. The chain joins TRBV6-2 or TRBV6-3 to TRBJ2-7; 9 nucleotides align to TRBD2. Germline V gene sequence: CDR1 MNHEY, CDR2 SVGEGT. The junction had 6 bases not matched to a gene; V was cut back by 6 bases and J by 0 bases. This CDR3 comprises 15 residues.

The chain links TRBV9 to TRBJ2-7; 9 nucleotides match TRBD1. The germline CDR1 and CDR2 sequences are SGDLS and YYNGEE. The CDR3 totals 15 residues. With 2 bases clipped from V and 2 bases from J, the junction kept 5 bases outside the gene matches. The CDR3 nucleotides are TGTGCCAGCAGCGTTGGGACAGGGTCCGCCTACGAGCAGTACTTC. It yields the protein CASSVGTGSAYEQYF.

Notes on this clonotype: The conserved phenylalanine or tryptophan normally closing the CDR3 is absent here, so this likely arose from a read error. The chain is built from TRBV13 and TRBJ2-3; D remains unclear. CDR1 and CDR2 from the germline V gene are PRHDT and FYEKMQ (reference sequence). V lost 1 base, J lost 0 bases, and 14 bases lay in between. The CDR3 extends over 17 amino acids. The CDR3 nucleotides are TGTGCCAGCAGCTTAGCGGGCCACCTCACTAGCACAGATACGCAGTATTCT. Protein sequence: CASSLAGHLTSTDTQYS.

As to this clonotype: A clone one base away is much larger, so this may be a read error. No conserved phenylalanine or tryptophan is present at the end of the CDR3, so a read error is the likely explanation. The rearrangement uses TRBV14 and TRBJ1-2; 7 bases fit TRBD1. CDR1 is SGHDN, CDR2 FVKESK, per germline. The CDR3 extends over 17 amino acids. V shed 0 bases and J 4 bases; nucleotides not matched to a gene: 11. The CDR3 loop is CASSQDLEVAGGYGYTS. CDR3 DNA sequence: TGTGCCAGCAGCCAAGATCTTGAGGTTGCAGGGGGCTATGGCTACACCTCC.

On this clonotype itself: Possible read error: a much larger clone is one base away. The chain joins TRBV9 to TRBJ2-7, with a weak D call TRBD2 (5 bases). The germline V and J ends were trimmed by 3 bases and 6 bases, with 10 bases remaining between them. Germline-derived CDR1 and CDR2 are SGDLS and YYNGEE. The CDR3 spans 12 residues. DNA for the CDR3: TGTGCCAGCAGCGCCGTCGGAGGCGAGCAGTACTTC. This gives the protein CASSAVGGEQYF.